These T cell receptor beta chains were read from a single sample in a study of cytomegalovirus exposure and HLA in healthy donors. Libraries were prepared by immunoSEQ multiplex PCR; TCRdb keeps only in-frame clonotypes and omits some of them. Here the sample spans 200,000 to 250,000 clones, under 85% being singletons. The sequenced material came from PBMCs. All receptors derive from a man aged 50-60 years in good health and CMV-seronegative. CDR3s include the opening cysteine and the closing phenylalanine or tryptophan. The D gene is left open where the match is weak. The size field is filled for only some rows; it gives once, few, many or a size class.

CDR3 protein: CASSSGQEQETQYF
CDR3 DNA: TGTGCCAGCAGTTCCGGACAGGAGCAAGAGACCCAGTACTTC
clone size: once
D gene: TRBD1
J gene: TRBJ2-5
V gene: TRBV5-4

CDR3 protein: CAWRNGQGAEGYTF
CDR3 DNA: TGTGCCTGGAGGAATGGACAGGGGGCTGAAGGCTACACCTTC
clone size: -
D gene: TRBD1
J gene: TRBJ1-2
V gene: TRBV30

CDR3 protein: CASSWGTGASYNEQFF
CDR3 DNA: TGCGCCAGCAGCTGGGGGACAGGGGCCTCCTACAATGAGCAGTTCTTC
clone size: -
D gene: TRBD1
J gene: TRBJ2-1
V gene: TRBV4-1

CDR3 protein: CASSLDRYQPQHF
CDR3 DNA: TGTGCCAGCAGTCTGGACAGATATCAGCCCCAGCATTTT
clone size: -
D gene: -
J gene: TRBJ1-5
V gene: TRBV6-5

CDR3 protein: CASSPRSQGTEAFF
CDR3 DNA: TGTGCCAGCAGCCCCCGGTCCCAGGGCACTGAAGCTTTCTTT
clone size: -
D gene: -
J gene: TRBJ1-1
V gene: TRBV7-9

CDR3 protein: CASSSDRGKQFF
CDR3 DNA: TGTGCCAGCAGCTCCGACAGGGGGAAACAGTTCTTC
clone size: -
D gene: TRBD1
J gene: TRBJ2-1
V gene: TRBV11-1

CDR3 protein: CSVKLNRDNYGYTF
CDR3 DNA: TGCAGCGTTAAACTTAACAGGGATAACTATGGCTACACCTTC
clone size: -
D gene: -
J gene: TRBJ1-2
V gene: TRBV29-1

CDR3 protein: CASSLGSGGASTDTQYF
CDR3 DNA: TGTGCCAGCAGCTTGGGTTCCGGGGGTGCTAGCACAGATACGCAGTATTTT
clone size: -
D gene: -
J gene: TRBJ2-3
V gene: TRBV5-4

CDR3 protein: CASSPIEGQTTNEKLFF
CDR3 DNA: TGTGCCAGCAGCCCGATAGAGGGCCAAACAACTAATGAAAAACTGTTTTTT
clone size: few
D gene: -
J gene: TRBJ1-4
V gene: TRBV25-1

CDR3 protein: CASSPTGPLYEQYF
CDR3 DNA: TGTGCCAGCAGCCCGACAGGACCCCTCTACGAGCAGTACTTC
clone size: -
D gene: -
J gene: TRBJ2-7
V gene: TRBV6-1

CDR3 protein: CASSPPLGGGEKLFF
CDR3 DNA: TGTGCCAGCAGCCCCCCGCTTGGCGGGGGGGAAAAACTGTTTTTT
clone size: -
D gene: -
J gene: TRBJ1-4
V gene: TRBV7-8

CDR3 protein: CASSLTELGEQYF
CDR3 DNA: TGTGCCAGCAGCTTAACGGAGCTCGGCGAGCAGTACTTC
clone size: -
D gene: -
J gene: TRBJ2-7
V gene: TRBV7-3